This T cell receptor (beta chain) was sequenced for a study of blood T cell repertoires in COVID-19. Study in general: There were acute and convalescent COVID-19 samples, and they came from the United States, Italy and Spain. Sample material is recorded as cDNA or gDNA derived from T cells, B-cell-depleted T cells, or PBMCs.

In the authors' workflow: Estimation of nucleated cell counts was performed using reference gene primer amplification. TCRdb's copy holds only in-frame clones and misses some; the assay was immunoSEQ multiplex PCR. That table supplies the V and J calls and clone size; D and trimming were determined from the DNA. Found here are 40,000 to 55,000 clones, less than 85% of them singletons; the top ten hold more than 2%. Germline CDR1 reads SGHAT; CDR2 reads FQNNGV. The CDR3 has 16 amino acids. V dropped 5 bases and J dropped 2; count of bases not matched to a gene: 6. The rearrangement links TRBV11-2 to TRBJ2-3; 11 nucleotides agree with TRBD2. The source material was peripheral blood. This clonotype originated in a man between 50 and 59 years old with acute or convalescent COVID-19. CDR3 DNA sequence: TGTGCCAGCAGCCAAATACTAGCGGGGGCCACAGATACGCAGTATTTT. This sequence encodes CASSQILAGATDTQYF.